This TCR beta chain is drawn from a study of blood T cell repertoires in COVID-19. Study-level information: Spain, Italy and the United States supplied samples that represented acute and convalescent COVID-19. PBMCs, B-cell-depleted T cells, or T cells were the source of the cDNA or gDNA that made up the material.

Germline lookup yields CDR1 LNHDA and CDR2 SQIVND (reference sequence). The CDR3 has 14 residues. J gave up 4 bases and V 2 bases, and 3 bases lay outside the gene matches. Original analysis: Estimation of nucleated cell counts relied on the amplification of reference gene primers. Only in-frame clones appear in the TCRdb table, and some are missing; sequencing was by immunoSEQ multiplex PCR. The V and J calls and the clone size are those of that table, but D and trimming were determined from the DNA. The sample lists tens of thousands of clones, 65% to 90% seen once, with 15% to 20% in the top ten. The sequence came from a human donor in a cohort sampled during active COVID-19. J is TRBJ1-2 and V is TRBV19, with 8 bases aligning to TRBD1. Sequenced: peripheral blood. In nucleotides, the CDR3 is TGTGCCAGTAGTATACAGGGGGCGAGCTATGGCTACACCTTC. This gives the protein CASSIQGASYGYTF.